Detailed here is one T cell receptor beta chain. The antigen remains undetermined. A junction boundary mismatches the germline segment, possibly from a read error. The entry originates in a study of T cells in Graves' hyperthyroidism and ophthalmopathy. This CDR3 spans 15 amino acids. CDR1 LGHNA and CDR2 YSLEER come from the germline V gene. Authors of the study amplified TCR beta CDR3 regions from RNA transcripts. The HTBI set primed first-round TCR CDR3 RT-PCR. TCRdb re-derived calls from the multiplex PCR reads in MiXCR, one entry per CDR3 protein. Among about 360,000 distinct CDR3 sequences listed, approximately 13% were seen once. Study-wide findings and caveats: The model's output predicted ophthalmopathy at a median of roughly seven months prior to onset. Most thyroid clonotypes expanded above 0.001 appeared in blood too.

From around 11 ml of fresh peripheral blood, PBMCs were isolated. Sequencing was performed on blood. The V call is TRBV4-3, the J call TRBJ2-3; a possible D gene is TRBD1 (6 bases). The source is a young woman with Graves' hyperthyroidism. CDR3 region: CAGSQQGRSTDTQYF. CDR3 DNA: TGCGCCGGCAGCCAACAGGGAAGGAGCACAGATACGCAGTATTTT.